A single sample is the source of the 20 T cell receptor beta chains below, sequenced in a study of shared clonotypes between healthy human individuals. Sequenced by immunoSEQ multiplex PCR; TCRdb stores in-frame clones only, minus some. The sample lists roughly 680,000 clones; roughly two thirds were seen once. Source material: memory CD4+ T cells sorted from blood. Regarding subset: CD45RA-negative fraction. The source is a woman aged 30 to 39 in good health.

The V gene is TRBV7-9, the J gene TRBJ2-7, with 8 bases fitting TRBD1. In germline, CDR1 is SEHNR, CDR2 FQNEAQ (reference sequence). The CDR3 runs to 14 residues. V shed 6 bases, J shed 4 bases, and the junction held 8 bases outside the gene matches. The CDR3, as DNA: TGTGCCAGCAGATTTGACAGGGGATCATACGAGCAGTACTTC. Amino acids: CASRFDRGSYEQYF.

A note on this clone: Additional DNA sequences in this sample encode the identical CDR3. The chain recombines TRBV19 with TRBJ2-1; D possibly corresponds to TRBD2 (6 bases). CDR3 length: 14 amino acids. CDR1 is LNHDA and CDR2 is SQIVND in the germline V gene (reference sequence). Between the trimmed V and J ends, which lost 3 bases and 6 bases, there was a span of 12 bases. The DNA of the CDR3 is TGTGCCAGTAGTATCGGGACTCGGTCCAATGAGCAGTTCTTC. Amino acid sequence: CASSIGTRSNEQFF.

This clone has a handful of counts. The rearrangement joins TRBV27 to TRBJ2-1; a weak D match, TRBD2 (6 bases). Trimming took 6 bases from V and 10 from J, leaving 25 bases between them. The CDR3 length is 16 residues. Germline V gives CDR1 MNHEY, CDR2 SMNVEV (reference sequence). In nucleotides, the CDR3 is TGTGCCAGCAGAGCGCTACTAGCCAAAGGGGTAATAGAGCAGTTCTTC. Its translation is CASRALLAKGVIEQFF.

This clone was seen only a few times. The chain uses TRBV5-1 and TRBJ2-1; D might be TRBD2 (6 bases). V was clipped by 0 bases and J by 7 bases, with 11 bases between them. The CDR3 consists of 14 residues. Germline V CDR1 and CDR2: SGHRS, YFSETQ. CDR3 in amino acids: CASSLGSGGNEQFF. The DNA for the CDR3 is TGCGCCAGCAGCTTGGGGTCCGGGGGAAATGAGCAGTTCTTC. The whole variable domain, remainder taken from reference TRBV5-1 and TRBJ2-1, is KAGVTQTPRYLIKTRGQQVTLSCSPISGHRSVSWYQQTPGQGLQFLFEYFSETQRNKGNFPGRFSGRQFSNSRSEMNVSTLELGDSALYLCASSLGSGGNEQFFGPGTRLTVL.

The CDR3 DNA reads as TGCGCCAGCAGCCAGGAAGGACTGTCGACCGGCACAGATACGCAGTATTTT. This translates into CASSQEGLSTGTDTQYF. The rearrangement links TRBV4-1 to TRBJ2-3; weak D call: TRBD2 (5 bases). V gave up 3 bases and J gave up 1 base, with 17 bases separating them. The V gene's germline CDR1 is MGHRA and CDR2 YSYEKL. The CDR3 loop spans 17 amino acids.

This clone was seen more than once but under ten times. The J gene is TRBJ2-7, the V gene TRBV2; 9 positions agree with TRBD1. CDR3 length: 14 amino acids. CDR1 and CDR2 from the germline V gene are SNHLY and FYNNEI. J was trimmed by 3 bases and V by 7 bases; bases with no gene match: 7. The CDR3 spells CASKSGTGIYEQYF. CDR3 nucleotide sequence: TGTGCCAGCAAATCCGGGACAGGGATCTACGAGCAGTACTTC.

The gene calls are TRBV6-6 and TRBJ2-5; D not resolved. Germline loops: CDR1 MNHNY, CDR2 SVGAGI (reference sequence). The ends were cut back, 6 bases at V and 3 bases at J, with 8 bases in the middle. The CDR3 loop spans 12 amino acids. CDR3 amino acids: CASSPSEETQYF. The DNA of the CDR3 is TGTGCCAGCAGCCCTTCTGAAGAGACCCAGTACTTC.

The chain uses TRBV7-8 and TRBJ2-7, with D maybe TRBD2 (8 bases). Germline V gene sequence: CDR1 SGHVS, CDR2 FQNEAQ. V was cut by 10 bases and J by 3 bases, with 22 bases left in between. This CDR3 spans 15 amino acids. The CDR3 here is CATTVGTRGLYEQYF. The DNA for the CDR3 is TGTGCCACTACTGTGGGGACTAGGGGGCTCTACGAGCAGTACTTC.

This clone occurred once. The chain couples TRBV19 to TRBJ2-6; 9 nucleotides line up with TRBD1. The length of the CDR3 is 19 residues. Germline-derived CDR1 and CDR2 are LNHDA and SQIVND (reference sequence). Unmatched junction bases numbered 14, after V lost 6 bases and J lost 2 bases. DNA of the CDR3: TGTGCCAGTAGCCTGCGGAGAGAGGGACAGGGAACTGGGGCCAACGTCCTGACTTTC. Protein product: CASSLRREGQGTGANVLTF.

The CDR3: CASSQTGPTRETQYF. CDR3 DNA sequence: TGCGCCAGCAGCCAAACCGGGCCCACCCGGGAGACCCAGTACTTC. The chain couples TRBV4-1 to TRBJ2-5; D gene uncertain. CDR3 length: 15 amino acids. V lost 2 bases to trimming and J lost 5 bases, with 15 bases between them. Germline CDR1 and CDR2: MGHRA and YSYEKL.

The chain combines TRBV5-1 with TRBJ2-1; 9 nucleotides match TRBD2. The CDR3 runs to 15 residues. The germline CDR1 and CDR2 sequences are SGHRS and YFSETQ. V gave up 5 bases and J gave up 0 bases; unmatched junction bases: 3. The chain's CDR3 is CASSPSGNSYNEQFF. The CDR3 nucleotides are TGCGCCAGCAGTCCTAGCGGGAACTCCTACAATGAGCAGTTCTTC.

The rearrangement joins TRBV21-1 to TRBJ2-1; the table's TRBD2 call for D was not verified on the DNA. TRBV21-1 is a known pseudogene. This CDR3 is 18 amino acids long. CDR3 DNA: TGTGCCAGCAGCAAAGGGGACTATCGAACATTCCGAGACAATGAGCAGTTCTTC. It codes for CASSKGDYRTFRDNEQFF.

The chain couples TRBV6-1 to TRBJ2-2, with 9 bases identical to TRBD2. V lost 5 bases and J lost 4; bases outside the gene matches: 5. CDR3 length: 15 residues. The germline gives CDR1 MNHNS, CDR2 SASEGT. DNA for the CDR3: TGTGCCAGCAGTAATAGCGGGAGTGGCACCGGGGAGCTGTTTTTT. Its translation is CASSNSGSGTGELFF.

This chain connects TRBV25-1 to TRBJ1-4; D might be TRBD1 (5 bases). This CDR3 is built from 15 residues. The V end lost 1 base, the J end lost 6 bases, and 12 bases lay between the germline ends. Germline values: CDR1 MGHDK, CDR2 SYGVNS. The CDR3 sequence: CASSESGGGDEKLFF. CDR3 coding DNA: TGTGCCAGCAGTGAATCTGGCGGGGGTGATGAAAAACTGTTTTTT.

The chain is built from TRBV28 and TRBJ1-2; unclear D gene. Germline values: CDR1 MDHEN, CDR2 SYDVKM. The V gene lost 2 bases and the J gene lost 5 bases, with 6 bases spanning the gap. The length of the CDR3 is 12 residues. CDR3 DNA sequence: TGTGCCAGCAGTTTAACAAGTTATGGCTACACCTTC. It encodes CASSLTSYGYTF.

The chain carries TRBV7-9 and TRBJ2-3; 10 positions match TRBD2. V lost 5 bases, J lost 6 bases, and 8 bases stayed unmatched. Germline CDR1 is SEHNR and CDR2 is FQNEAQ (reference sequence). The CDR3 extends over 15 amino acids. CDR3 coding DNA: TGTGCCAGCAGCCCGGGGGCTAGCGGGAGTGATACGCAGTATTTT. The encoded protein is CASSPGASGSDTQYF.

The chain has TRBV11-2 and TRBJ2-2, with D possibly TRBD2 on 6 matching bases. This CDR3 spans 15 amino acids. The germline gives CDR1 SGHAT, CDR2 FQNNGV. V was trimmed by 2 bases and J by 7 bases, leaving 14 bases between them. The chain's CDR3 is CASSLRDGSFGELFF. CDR3 DNA: TGTGCCAGCAGCTTAAGAGACGGGAGTTTCGGGGAGCTGTTTTTT.

This clone was seen at least ten times. The J gene is TRBJ1-1, the V gene TRBV6-1, with D tentatively TRBD1 (5 bases). V was pared by 11 bases and J by 1 base, with 11 bases between. Looked up from germline, CDR1 is MNHNS and CDR2 is SASEGT. CDR3 length: 12 residues. The CDR3 DNA follows: TGTGCCGGGGGGGGTTCGAACACTGAAGCTTTCTTT. This translates into CAGGGSNTEAFF.

The chain has TRBV7-9 and TRBJ2-5; weak D call: TRBD2 (5 bases). V was pared by 2 bases and J by 5 bases, with 15 bases between. CDR3 length equals 15 residues. The V gene's germline CDR1 is SEHNR and CDR2 FQNEAQ (reference sequence). The CDR3 bases are TGTGCCAGCAGCTTAATTCGGGGTCTCGGGGAGACCCAGTACTTC. Amino acids: CASSLIRGLGETQYF.

The chain couples TRBV6-1 to TRBJ2-4; TRBD2 matches at 8 bases. Germline trimming cut 7 bases from V and 7 bases from J; bases unmatched to any gene: 12. Germline-derived CDR1 and CDR2 are MNHNS and SASEGT. The CDR3 contains 15 residues. Written as DNA, the CDR3 is TGTGCCAGCAAGGTTAGCGGGGCGCCGGGGAACATTCAGTACTTC. This gives the protein CASKVSGAPGNIQYF.